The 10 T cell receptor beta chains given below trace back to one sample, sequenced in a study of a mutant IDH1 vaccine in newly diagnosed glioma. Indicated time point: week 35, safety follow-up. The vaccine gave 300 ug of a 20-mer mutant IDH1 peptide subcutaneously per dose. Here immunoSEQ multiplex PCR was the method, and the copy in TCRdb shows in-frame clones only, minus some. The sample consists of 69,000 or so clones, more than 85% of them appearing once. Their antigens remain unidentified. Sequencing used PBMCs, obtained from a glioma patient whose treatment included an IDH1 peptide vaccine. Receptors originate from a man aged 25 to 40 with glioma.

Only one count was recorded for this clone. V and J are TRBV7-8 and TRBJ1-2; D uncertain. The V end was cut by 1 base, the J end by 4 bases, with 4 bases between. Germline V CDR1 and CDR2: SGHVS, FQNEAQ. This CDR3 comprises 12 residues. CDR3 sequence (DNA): TGTGCCAGCAGCTTAGATAGCTATGGCTACACCTTC. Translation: CASSLDSYGYTF.

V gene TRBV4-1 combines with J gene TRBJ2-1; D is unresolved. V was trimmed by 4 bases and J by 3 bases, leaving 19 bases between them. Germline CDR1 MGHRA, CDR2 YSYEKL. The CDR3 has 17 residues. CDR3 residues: CASSPGPQRSLYNEQFF. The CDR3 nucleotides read TGCGCCAGCAGCCCAGGACCCCAACGGAGCCTCTACAATGAGCAGTTCTTC.

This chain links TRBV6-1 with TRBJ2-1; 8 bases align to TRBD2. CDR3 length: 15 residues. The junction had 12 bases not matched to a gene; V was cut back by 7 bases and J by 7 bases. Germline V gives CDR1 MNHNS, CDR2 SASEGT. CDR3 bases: TGTGCCAGCAATAAAGGGGCTAGCGGGCGGAATGAGCAGTTCTTC. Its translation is CASNKGASGRNEQFF.

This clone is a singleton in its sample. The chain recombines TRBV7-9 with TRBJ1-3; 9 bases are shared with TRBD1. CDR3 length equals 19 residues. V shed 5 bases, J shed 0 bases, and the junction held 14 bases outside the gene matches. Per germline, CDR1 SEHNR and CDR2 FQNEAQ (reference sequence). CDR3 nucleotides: TGTGCCAGCAGCCCCACCGGGACAGGGCCCGAATCCTCTGGAAACACCATATATTTT. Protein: CASSPTGTGPESSGNTIYF.

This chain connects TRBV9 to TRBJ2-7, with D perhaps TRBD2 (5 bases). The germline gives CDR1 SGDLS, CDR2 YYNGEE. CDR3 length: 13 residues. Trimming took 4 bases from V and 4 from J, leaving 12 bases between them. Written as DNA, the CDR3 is TGTGCCAGCAGCCACGGAACGGGGTACGAGCAGTACTTC. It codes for CASSHGTGYEQYF.

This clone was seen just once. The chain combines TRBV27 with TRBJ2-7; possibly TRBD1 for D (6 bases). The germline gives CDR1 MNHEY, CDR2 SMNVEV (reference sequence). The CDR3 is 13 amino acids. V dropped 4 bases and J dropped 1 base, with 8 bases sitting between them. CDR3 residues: CASSSQGSYEQYF. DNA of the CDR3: TGTGCCAGCAGTTCTCAGGGGTCCTACGAGCAGTACTTC.

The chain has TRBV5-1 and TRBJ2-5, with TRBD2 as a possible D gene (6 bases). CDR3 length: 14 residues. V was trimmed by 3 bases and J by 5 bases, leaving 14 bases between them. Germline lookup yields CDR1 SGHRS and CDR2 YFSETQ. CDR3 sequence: CASSYSSVHETQYF. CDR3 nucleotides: TGCGCCAGCAGCTACTCTAGCGTCCACGAGACCCAGTACTTC.

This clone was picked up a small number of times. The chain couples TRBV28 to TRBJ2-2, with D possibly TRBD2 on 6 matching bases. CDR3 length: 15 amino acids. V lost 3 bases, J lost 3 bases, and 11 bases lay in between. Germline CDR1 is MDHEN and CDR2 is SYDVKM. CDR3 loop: CASSLWRGDTGELFF. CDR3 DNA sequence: TGTGCCAGCAGTTTGTGGCGCGGGGACACCGGGGAGCTGTTTTTT.

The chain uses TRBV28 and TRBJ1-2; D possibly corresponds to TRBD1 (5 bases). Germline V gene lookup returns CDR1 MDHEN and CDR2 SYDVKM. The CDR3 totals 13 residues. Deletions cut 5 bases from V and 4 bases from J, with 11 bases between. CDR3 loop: CASSPGGPYGYTF. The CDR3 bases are TGTGCCAGCAGTCCCGGGGGACCCTATGGCTACACCTTC.

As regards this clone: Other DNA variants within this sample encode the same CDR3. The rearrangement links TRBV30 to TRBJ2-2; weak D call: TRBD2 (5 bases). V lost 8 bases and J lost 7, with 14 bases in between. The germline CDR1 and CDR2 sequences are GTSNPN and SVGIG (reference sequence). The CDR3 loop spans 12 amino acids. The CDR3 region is CAAGRGYGELFF. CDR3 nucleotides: TGTGCCGCGGGTCGGGGTTACGGGGAGCTGTTTTTT. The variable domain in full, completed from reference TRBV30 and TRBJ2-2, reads SQTIHQWPATLVQPVGSPLSLECTVEGTSNPNLYWYRQAAGRGLQLLFYSVGIGQISSEVPQNLSASRPQDRQFILSSKKLLLSDSGFYLCAAGRGYGELFFGEGSRLTVL.